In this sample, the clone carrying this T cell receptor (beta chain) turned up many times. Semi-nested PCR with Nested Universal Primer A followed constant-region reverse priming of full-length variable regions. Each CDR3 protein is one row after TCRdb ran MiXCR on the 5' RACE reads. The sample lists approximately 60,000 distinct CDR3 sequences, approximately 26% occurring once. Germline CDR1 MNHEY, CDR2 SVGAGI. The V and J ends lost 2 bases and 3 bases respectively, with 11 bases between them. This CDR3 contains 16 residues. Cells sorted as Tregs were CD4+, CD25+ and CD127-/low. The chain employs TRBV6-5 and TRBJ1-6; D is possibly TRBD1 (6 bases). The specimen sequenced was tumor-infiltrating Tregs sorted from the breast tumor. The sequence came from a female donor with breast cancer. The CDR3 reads CASSYNRVVYNSPLHF. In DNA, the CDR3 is TGTGCCAGCAGTTACAACAGGGTCGTCTATAATTCACCCCTCCACTTT.